A selection of T cell receptor beta chains follows, all from one sample in a study of blood T cell repertoires in COVID-19. Sequencing used immunoSEQ multiplex PCR; TCRdb keeps in-frame clones, though not all of them. The sample lists about 200,000 clones, less than 85% seen once, with 13% in the top ten. Material: peripheral blood. These receptors were collected from a man aged 50 to 60 who had recovered from COVID-19. Both conserved end residues are part of each CDR3. The D gene is left open where the match is weak. Rows give clone size only sometimes, using once, few, many, or a class for an expanded clone.

abundance	d_gene	v_gene	j_gene	CDR3aa	CDR3nt
once	.	TRBV6-5	TRBJ2-7	CASVDGSFSSYEQYF	TGTGCCAGCGTTGACGGGAGTTTCAGCTCCTACGAGCAGTACTTC
.	.	TRBV7-3	TRBJ2-5	CASSLATGVQETQYF	TGTGCCAGCAGCCTCGCCACGGGGGTCCAAGAGACCCAGTACTTC
once	.	TRBV2	TRBJ1-3	CASKRQYGNTIYF	TGTGCCAGCAAGAGGCAATACGGAAACACCATATATTTT
.	.	TRBV6-5	TRBJ2-5	CASRMTGTKETQYF	TGTGCCAGCAGGATGACCGGGACAAAAGAGACCCAGTACTTC
.	.	TRBV7-2	TRBJ2-1	CASSVQGYTNNEQFF	TGTGCCAGCAGCGTACAGGGCTACACGAACAATGAGCAGTTCTTC
.	.	TRBV5-1	TRBJ2-5	CASTGLNKETQYF	TGCGCCAGTACGGGACTCAATAAAGAGACCCAGTACTTC
few	.	TRBV11-2	TRBJ2-6	CASSLHSGANVLTF	TGTGCCAGCAGCTTACACTCTGGGGCCAACGTCCTGACTTTC
once	TRBD1	TRBV30	TRBJ1-5	CAWSAGGSHQPQHF	TGTGCCTGGAGTGCAGGGGGCTCCCATCAGCCCCAGCATTTT
few	.	TRBV10-1	TRBJ2-1	CASSDPDYNEQFF	TGCGCCAGCAGTGATCCAGATTACAATGAGCAGTTCTTC
.	TRBD2	TRBV5-1	TRBJ2-5	CASSHGTSGLWTQYF	TGCGCCAGCAGCCACGGGACTAGCGGGTTGTGGACCCAGTACTTC
.	TRBD2	TRBV7-7	TRBJ2-1	CASSLAGPGTSAYNEQFF	TGTGCCAGCAGCTTAGCGGGACCCGGGACTAGCGCCTACAATGAGCAGTTCTTC
.	TRBD1	TRBV30	TRBJ2-1	CAWSATGAGFF	TGTGCCTGGAGTGCGACAGGGGCAGGGTTCTTC
few	.	TRBV29-1	TRBJ2-6	CSVALATGANVLTF	TGCAGCGTTGCATTAGCCACTGGGGCCAACGTCCTGACTTTC
.	TRBD1	TRBV6-6	TRBJ1-4	CASSHYDRDGNEKLFF	TGTGCCAGCAGTCACTACGACAGGGATGGTAATGAAAAACTGTTTTTT
.	.	TRBV5-5	TRBJ2-5	CASSLAGRETQYF	TGTGCCAGCAGCTTGGCCGGTCGAGAGACCCAGTACTTC
.	.	TRBV30	TRBJ1-6	CAWSSGLIHPLHF	TGTGCCTGGAGCTCGGGATTAATTCACCCCCTCCACTTT
few	.	TRBV19	TRBJ1-1	CASSPSGTLGRTEAFF	TGTGCCAGTAGTCCCTCCGGGACCCTCGGGAGGACTGAAGCTTTCTTT
.	.	TRBV29-1	TRBJ2-1	CSSSTYYNEQFF	TGCAGCTCGTCGACTTATTACAATGAGCAGTTCTTC
.	TRBD1	TRBV4-2	TRBJ1-1	CASSRGTGGMNTEAFF	TGTGCCAGCAGCCGGGGGACAGGGGGAATGAACACTGAAGCTTTCTTT
.	.	TRBV23-1	TRBJ1-6	CASSHCAEGSYNSPLHF	TGCGCCAGCAGTCATTGCGCGGAGGGCTCCTATAATTCACCCCTCCACTTT
once	TRBD2	TRBV30	TRBJ2-3	CAWSIPGLANQYF	TGTGCCTGGAGTATTCCGGGACTAGCGAACCAGTATTTT
few	.	TRBV28	TRBJ2-7	CASSSAGLTYEQYF	TGTGCCAGCAGTTCGGCAGGCCTAACCTACGAGCAGTACTTC
.	TRBD1	TRBV30	TRBJ1-2	CAWSVQGAGKYTF	TGTGCCTGGAGTGTTCAGGGGGCCGGGAAATACACCTTC
.	.	TRBV29-1	TRBJ1-2	CSVDLGYTF	TGCAGCGTTGACTTAGGCTACACCTTC
.	.	TRBV21-1	TRBJ2-4	CASSRSGGIPKNIQYF	TGTGCCAGCAGCAGATCAGGGGGCATTCCCAAAAACATTCAGTACTTC
once	TRBD1	TRBV10-1	TRBJ2-7	CASRTGGLTEQYF	TGCGCCAGCAGGACAGGGGGCCTTACAGAGCAGTACTTC
.	.	TRBV7-3	TRBJ2-3	CASSQSTDTQYF	TGTGCCAGCAGTCAAAGCACAGATACGCAGTATTTT
.	.	TRBV5-1	TRBJ1-4	CASSLGPRGGNEKLFF	TGCGCCAGCAGCTTGGGCCCCAGGGGAGGGAATGAAAAACTGTTTTTT
.	.	TRBV5-4	TRBJ2-6	CASSEDSSGANVLTF	TGTGCCAGCAGTGAGGACAGCTCTGGGGCCAACGTCCTGACTTTC
.	.	TRBV10-3	TRBJ2-2	CAISESQYTGELFF	TGTGCCATCAGTGAAAGTCAGTACACCGGGGAGCTGTTTTTT
.	.	TRBV15	TRBJ1-5	CATSRDYWRGTNQPQHF	TGTGCCACCAGCAGAGATTATTGGAGGGGCACGAATCAGCCCCAGCATTTT
once	.	TRBV28	TRBJ2-2	CASRLANTGELFF	TGTGCCAGCCGGCTAGCGAACACCGGGGAGCTGTTTTTT
.	.	TRBV5-1	TRBJ1-4	CASSLIGQSNEKLFF	TGCGCCAGCAGCTTGATTGGACAGTCTAATGAAAAACTGTTTTTT
once	TRBD1	TRBV27	TRBJ1-5	CASSSQGDNQPQHF	TGTGCCAGCAGTTCTCAGGGGGACAATCAGCCCCAGCATTTT
few	.	TRBV19	TRBJ2-7	CASSINRDYEQYF	TGTGCCAGTAGTATTAACAGGGACTACGAGCAGTACTTC
.	TRBD1	TRBV27	TRBJ1-6	CASGVQGAPGIEPLHF	TGTGCCAGCGGGGTTCAGGGGGCTCCCGGGATAGAGCCCCTCCACTTT
.	.	TRBV18	TRBJ2-7	CASSQLLTLGSSSEQYF	TGTGCCAGCTCACAACTACTCACCCTCGGATCATCTAGCGAGCAGTACTTC
.	TRBD1	TRBV6-2/TRBV6-3	TRBJ2-3	CASSYTLLTGETDTQYF	TGTGCCAGCAGTTACACTCTACTGACAGGGGAGACAGATACGCAGTATTTT
few	TRBD1	TRBV7-2	TRBJ2-3	CASSLLTGLTDTQYF	TGTGCCAGCAGCTTATTGACAGGGCTCACAGATACGCAGTATTTT
.	TRBD1	TRBV27	TRBJ2-2	CASSLTPGTGLTGELFF	TGTGCCAGCAGTTTAACCCCCGGGACAGGGCTCACCGGGGAGCTGTTTTTT
.	.	TRBV9	TRBJ2-3	CASSVVQGSTDTQYF	TGTGCCAGCAGCGTAGTTCAGGGAAGCACAGATACGCAGTATTTT
.	TRBD2	TRBV7-2	TRBJ2-7	CAILPRDSQGLAGYEQYF	TGTGCCATCTTACCCCGGGACAGTCAGGGACTAGCGGGATACGAGCAGTACTTC
.	.	TRBV20-1	TRBJ2-1	CSASRLNEQFF	TGCAGTGCTAGCCGACTTAATGAGCAGTTCTTC
.	.	TRBV2	TRBJ1-2	CASREQGISGYGYTF	TGTGCCAGCAGGGAACAGGGAATTTCAGGCTATGGCTACACCTTC
once	TRBD2	TRBV28	TRBJ2-3	CASRQTGGGLNTDTQYF	TGTGCCAGCCGCCAAACGGGCGGGGGGTTGAACACAGATACGCAGTATTTT
once	TRBD2	TRBV13	TRBJ2-1	CASKAGLSYNEQFF	TGTGCCAGCAAAGCGGGGTTATCCTACAATGAGCAGTTCTTC
.	.	TRBV19	TRBJ1-1	CASSTRQVLNTEAFF	TGTGCCAGTAGTACCCGACAGGTACTGAACACTGAAGCTTTCTTT
.	.	TRBV30	TRBJ1-5	CAWNTGTPTSPQHF	TGTGCCTGGAACACCGGGACACCAACCTCACCCCAGCATTTT
few	TRBD2	TRBV3-1/TRBV3-2	TRBJ2-1	CASSQETSGSIHEQFF	TGTGCCAGCAGCCAAGAGACTAGCGGGAGTATCCATGAGCAGTTCTTC
few	.	TRBV19	TRBJ2-1	CASSIPKTGRNEQFF	TGTGCCAGTAGTATCCCCAAAACAGGGCGGAATGAGCAGTTCTTC
.	.	TRBV19	TRBJ1-2	CASSRVTGQADYGYTF	TGTGCCAGTAGCCGGGTAACAGGGCAGGCAGACTATGGCTACACCTTC
.	TRBD2	TRBV7-9	TRBJ2-1	CASSHGTSASSYNEQFF	TGTGCCAGCAGTCATGGGACTAGCGCCAGCTCCTACAATGAGCAGTTCTTC
.	TRBD1	TRBV5-5	TRBJ1-4	CASSPGTANEKLFF	TGTGCCAGCAGCCCCGGGACAGCTAATGAAAAACTGTTTTTT
.	TRBD1	TRBV2	TRBJ2-3	CASSEAGHRGTGSTDTQYF	TGTGCCAGCAGTGAAGCAGGTCACAGGGGCACGGGGAGCACAGATACGCAGTATTTT
few	.	TRBV7-8	TRBJ1-6	CASSFAGGSNSPLHF	TGTGCCAGCAGCTTTGCCGGGGGAAGTAATTCACCCCTCCACTTT
few	.	TRBV19	TRBJ1-4	CASSMNEGAGEKLFF	TGTGCCAGTAGTATGAACGAGGGCGCTGGTGAAAAACTGTTTTTT
.	TRBD1	TRBV18	TRBJ1-2	CASSLGTGTADYGYTF	TGTGCCAGCTCACTAGGGACAGGGACGGCGGACTATGGCTACACCTTC
.	.	TRBV30	TRBJ2-7	CAWSPRGVGEQYF	TGTGCCTGGAGCCCCCGGGGTGTTGGCGAGCAGTACTTC
.	.	TRBV7-3	TRBJ1-1	CASSSGPGNTEAFF	TGTGCCAGCAGCTCAGGGCCAGGGAACACTGAAGCTTTCTTT